The T cell receptor beta chain under discussion was sequenced for a study of T cell responses to AZD1222 COVID-19 vaccine. Notes on the study in general: Every sample of the repertoires postdated the peak T cell response. Of spike-specific TCRs, nearly half reportedly target regions left unmutated in variants. The breadth and depth of Spike-specific TCRs increased once two AZD1222 doses had been given.

This table comes from immunoSEQ multiplex PCR, and its TCRdb copy is limited to in-frame clones, with some not included. The repertoire holds some 130,000 clones, 88% seen once, with around 5% in the top ten. The CDR3 runs to 13 residues. Trimming took off 3 bases at V and 4 bases at J, with 10 bases between the two ends. Regarding this clone: What it binds is unknown.

This TCR came from an adult who received the AZD1222 COVID-19 vaccine. This material consisted of peripheral blood, taken 28 days after the second AZD1222 dose. The J gene is TRBJ2-7, the V gene TRBV12-3 or TRBV12-4, with D possibly being TRBD1 (5 bases). The CDR3 nucleotides are TGTGCCAGCAGTTTGACACAGGAGTACGAGCAGTACTTC. This gives the protein CASSLTQEYEQYF.